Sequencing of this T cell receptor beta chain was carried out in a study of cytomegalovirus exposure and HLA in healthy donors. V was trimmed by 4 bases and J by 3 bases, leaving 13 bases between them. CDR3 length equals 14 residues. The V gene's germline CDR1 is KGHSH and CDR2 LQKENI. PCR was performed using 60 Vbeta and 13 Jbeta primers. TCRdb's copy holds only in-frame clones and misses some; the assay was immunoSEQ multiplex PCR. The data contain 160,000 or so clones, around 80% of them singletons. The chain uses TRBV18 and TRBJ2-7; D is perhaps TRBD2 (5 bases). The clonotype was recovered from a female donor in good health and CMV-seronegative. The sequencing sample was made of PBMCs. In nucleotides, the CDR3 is TGTGCCAGCTCACGTGACTTAGAGGGCTACGAGCAGTACTTC. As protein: CASSRDLEGYEQYF.